This record concerns one TCR beta chain sequence. RNA transcripts served as the template for amplifying TCR beta CDR3 regions. The TCR CDR3 first-round RT-PCR relied on the HTBI primer set. TCRdb re-called the multiplex PCR reads through MiXCR, storing one row per CDR3 protein. The data hold roughly 110,000 distinct CDR3 sequences, with roughly 15% observed a single time. The CDR3 extends over 14 amino acids. Trimming cost V 2 bases and J 7 bases, with 12 bases left between them. Germline V gene sequence: CDR1 SGHKS, CDR2 YYEKEE (reference sequence). These data originate in a study of T cells in Graves' hyperthyroidism and ophthalmopathy. Patients were aged 18 to 65, had disease duration under 2 months, and had newly diagnosed hyperthyroidism. Diagnosis rested on symptoms, serum thyroxine and TRAb, thyroid ultrasound, and orbital computed tomography.

The clonotype originates from a woman between 45 and 65 years old with Graves' hyperthyroidism. This chain joins TRBV5-5 and TRBJ2-2; D is perhaps TRBD2 (5 bases). Sequenced sample: blood. CDR3 protein: CASSFDPSGGELFF. For the CDR3, the DNA is TGTGCCAGCAGCTTTGACCCAAGCGGCGGGGAGCTGTTTTTT.